The source of this T cell receptor beta chain is a study of immune reconstitution after stem cell transplant in scleroderma. Unmatched junction bases numbered 2, after V lost 2 bases and J lost 3 bases. Per germline, CDR1 LGHNA and CDR2 YNFKEQ. This CDR3 has 14 amino acids. This clonotype is deemed medium-sized (0.01 to 0.1%). TCRdb fed the RT-PCR reads into MiXCR, producing one record per CDR3 protein. The sample has some 3,500 distinct CDR3 sequences; roughly 6.6% are singletons. This material was acquired before or after autologous hematopoietic stem cell transplantation (not recorded which). This TCR came from a female donor with systemic sclerosis. The chain joins TRBV4-2 to TRBJ2-7, with 9 bases matching TRBD1. The CDR3 sequence: CASSQPGQGYEQYF. CDR3 bases: TGTGCCAGCAGCCAACCGGGACAGGGCTACGAGCAGTACTTC.